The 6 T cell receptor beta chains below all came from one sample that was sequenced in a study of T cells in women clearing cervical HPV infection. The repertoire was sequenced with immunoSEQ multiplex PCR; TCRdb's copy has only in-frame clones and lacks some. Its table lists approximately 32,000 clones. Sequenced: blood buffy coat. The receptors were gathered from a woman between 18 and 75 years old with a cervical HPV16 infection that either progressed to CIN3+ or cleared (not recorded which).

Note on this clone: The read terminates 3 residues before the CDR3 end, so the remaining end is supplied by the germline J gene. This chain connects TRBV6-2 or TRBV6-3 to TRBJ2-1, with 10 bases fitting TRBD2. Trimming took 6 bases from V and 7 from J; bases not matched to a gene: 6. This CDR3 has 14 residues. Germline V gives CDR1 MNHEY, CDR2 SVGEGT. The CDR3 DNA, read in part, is TGTGCCAGCAGCAATAGCGGGGGGAATAATGAG. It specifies CASSNSGGNNE. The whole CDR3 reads CASSNSGGNNEQFF.

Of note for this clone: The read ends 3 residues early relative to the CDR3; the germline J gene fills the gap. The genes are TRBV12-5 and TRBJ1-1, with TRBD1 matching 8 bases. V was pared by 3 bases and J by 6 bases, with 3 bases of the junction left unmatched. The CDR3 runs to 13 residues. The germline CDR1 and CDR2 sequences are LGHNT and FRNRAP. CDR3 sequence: CASGLQGVAEAFF. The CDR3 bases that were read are TGTGCTAGTGGTTTACAGGGGGTAGCTGAA.

CDR3 DNA, as far as it was read: TGTGCTAGTGGTTTGGGGAAGTTAAGGGCAACTAATGAAAAA. This gives the protein CASGLGKLRATNEK. The full CDR3 reads CASGLGKLRATNEKLFF. This chain joins TRBV12-5 and TRBJ1-4; no reliable D call. With the read ending 3 residues before the CDR3 end, the germline J gene is used to fill in that end. CDR1 and CDR2 from the germline V gene are LGHNT and FRNRAP. V dropped 1 base and J dropped 0 bases, with 12 bases sitting between them. The CDR3 spans 17 residues.

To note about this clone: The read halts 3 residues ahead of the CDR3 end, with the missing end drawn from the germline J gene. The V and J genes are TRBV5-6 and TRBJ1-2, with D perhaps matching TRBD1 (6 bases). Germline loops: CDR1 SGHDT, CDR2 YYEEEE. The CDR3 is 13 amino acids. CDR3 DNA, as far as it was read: TGTGCCAGCAGCCCTCAAGGGACACGCGGC. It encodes CASSPQGTRG. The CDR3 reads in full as CASSPQGTRGYTF.

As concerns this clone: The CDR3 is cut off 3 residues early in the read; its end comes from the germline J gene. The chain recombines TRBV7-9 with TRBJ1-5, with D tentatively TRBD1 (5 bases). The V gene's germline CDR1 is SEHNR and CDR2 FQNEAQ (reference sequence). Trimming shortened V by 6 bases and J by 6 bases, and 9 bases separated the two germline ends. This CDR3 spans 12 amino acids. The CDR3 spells CASSYDSQPQHF. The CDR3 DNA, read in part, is TGTGCCAGCAGTTACGACAGTCAGCCC. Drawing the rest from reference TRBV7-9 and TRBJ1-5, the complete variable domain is DTGVSQNPRHKITKRGQNVTFRCDPISEHNRLYWYRQTLGQGPEFLTYFQNEAQLEKSRLLSDRFSAERPKGSFSTLEIQRTEQGDSAMYLCASSYDSQPQHFGDGTRLSIL.

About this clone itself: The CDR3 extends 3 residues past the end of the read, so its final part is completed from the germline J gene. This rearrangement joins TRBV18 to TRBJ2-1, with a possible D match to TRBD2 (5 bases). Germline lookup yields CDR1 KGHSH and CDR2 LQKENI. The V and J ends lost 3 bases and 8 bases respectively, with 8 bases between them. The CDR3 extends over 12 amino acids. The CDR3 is CASSPTGDEQFF. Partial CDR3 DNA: TGTGCCAGCTCACCGACCGGGGATGAG.